This T cell receptor (beta chain) was obtained from a study of blood T cell repertoires in COVID-19. Study in general: Samples came from the United States, Italy and Spain, spanning acute and convalescent COVID-19. The analysed material was cDNA or gDNA that came from T cells, B-cell-depleted T cells, or PBMCs.

In the authors' workflow: Scientists estimated how many nucleated cells there were by amplifying reference gene primers. TCRdb keeps only in-frame clones here, not all; method: immunoSEQ multiplex PCR. V and J calls and clone size are those listed in that table; D and trimming were worked out from the DNA. The top ten hold 1.5% to 2% of the sample, which has approximately 150,000 clones, around nine tenths seen once. This clonotype was sampled from a woman aged 45-65 years with acute or convalescent COVID-19. Sequencing input: peripheral blood.

For the CDR3, the DNA is TGTGCCAGCAGCTCTCGACTAGCGGGGGGATTAGAGCAGTTCTTC. It specifies CASSSRLAGGLEQFF. J is TRBJ2-1 and V is TRBV7-2; 13 bases line up with TRBD2. Looked up from germline, CDR1 is SGHTA and CDR2 is FQGNSA. CDR3 length equals 15 residues. Germline trimming cut 4 bases from V and 10 bases from J; bases unmatched to any gene: 7.